This TCR beta chain is from a study of blood T cell repertoires in COVID-19 (dated by TCRdb to 2020 to 2021). About the investigation overall: Samples covering the acute and convalescent phases of COVID-19 were provided by collaborators in the United States, Italy and Spain. A de-identified subject ID, COVID-19 status, age in years and sex were almost always included in the sample metadata. A freely available public database, intended as a resource for researchers studying the immune response to SARS-CoV-2, is where the repertoires were released. The prospective study material was composed of cDNA or gDNA derived from T cells, B-cell-depleted T cells, or PBMCs. Samples were obtained from the ongoing ImmuneRACE study (first 160 participants) and from about 1,300 subjects provided by 6 global collaborators. The dataset comprised deeply sampled blood TCRbeta repertoires from subjects exposed to, actively infected with, or recovered from COVID-19. Where HLA class I and class II types were available, the types were taken from metadata supplied by the sample provider, not from assay-based typing.

Summary of the overall study and its limitations: The quantity of clinical and demographic metadata differed by source and by participant and was supplied without curation.

TCRbeta CDR3 regions were amplified from genomic DNA using the immunoSEQ Assay, a bias-controlled multiplex PCR. From the authors' description of their analysis: The number of nucleated cells in each sample was estimated by amplification of reference gene primers within the assay. To quantify the absolute abundance of each unique TCRbeta CDR3 rearrangement, sequence reads were collapsed and filtered. For each sample, productive Simpson clonality was calculated by taking the square root of Simpson's diversity index across productive rearrangements. TCRdb re-hosts the immuneACCESS table, in-frame sequences only. Its copies lack some clones; in the studies checked, an unresolved V gene accounts for under half of them, and the cause for the rest is not known. D and trimming come from the DNA, and the V and J calls and clone size come from that table. Present in this sample are 84,000 or so clones, under 85% of which were seen just once. The top ten constitute around 11% of the sample.

Regarding this clone: No antigen is known for it. No qualities accompany the bases; no much larger clone lies one base away.

The junction carries 15 bases between V and J, which are trimmed by 1 base and 8 bases respectively. CDR1 and CDR2 are drawn from the germline V gene: SGDLS, YYNGEE. The CDR3 measures 15 amino acids from cysteine to phenylalanine. Only the CDR3 region is kept as DNA, spanning 45 bases read in frame from base 1. Whole blood was collected in K2EDTA tubes by collaborating institutions according to the institutions' own protocols. For TCRbeta analysis, collaborators shipped samples in one of three forms: frozen whole blood, isolated PBMCs, or DNA extracted from either of those sample types. The source of this sequence is a man between 65 and 80 years old with acute or convalescent COVID-19. The sequenced sample was peripheral blood. The rearranged segments are TRBV9 and TRBJ1-4, with the D gene not confidently named. The nucleotides are TGTGCCAGCAGCGTATCGGCGGGGAATGGAGAAAAACTGTTTTTT. Translated, it reads CASSVSAGNGEKLFF.